A single T cell receptor beta chain is shown here with its context. The specificity of this receptor is unknown. Qualities for individual bases were not recorded, and no much larger clone is one base off. The meaning of the sample's time point label: peripheral blood 6 weeks after treatment start. The cohort comprised fewer than 35 patients with locally advanced or metastatic urothelial carcinoma treated at Memorial Sloan Kettering on a trial protocol. Peripheral blood mononuclear cells were collected pretreatment and during treatment, with between 1 and 8 total time points obtained per patient. The Qiagen DNeasy Blood extraction kit was used to purify genomic DNA from total PBMCs and tumor samples. Collected pretreatment and during treatment, PBMCs were isolated and stored as previously described. Reading the germline V gene gives CDR1 MNHNS and CDR2 SASEGT. Inclusive of the bounding cysteine and phenylalanine, the CDR3 is 14 residues long. Solely the CDR3 DNA is kept, with 42 bases framed from the first base. V is cut by 1 base and J by 8 bases, and the space between the germline ends is 14 bases.

To estimate absolute template abundance from read counts, synthetic TCR analog templates were spiked into each PCR. The immunoSEQ assay was used to amplify TCRbeta CDR3 regions from genomic DNA with bias-controlled V and J gene primers. Rearranged TCRbeta segments were sequenced at approximately 20X coverage. Processing in the source paper ran as follows. Sequencing errors were corrected by clustering, and CDR3s were annotated against IMGT so that V, D and J genes could be assigned. Only productive TCRbeta rearrangements were used in downstream analyses, excluding out-of-frame or stop-codon sequences. Clonality was computed as one minus Shannon entropy normalized by the log of the number of unique productive sequences. Clones differing between time points or between blood and tumor were identified using Fisher's exact test with Benjamini-Hochberg correction, with an adjusted p below 0.01 applied as the threshold. This is the immuneACCESS table as TCRdb keeps it, with only in-frame sequences that have V and J called. A part of the clones is gone; compared with another copy, unresolved V genes explain less than half, and the rest is unexplained. Clonal size and the V and J genes are those of that table, whereas D and trimming came from the DNA. The sample table holds about 30,000 clones, of which roughly nine tenths were seen once. 8% of the sample is taken by the ten largest.

This sample is drawn from a study of PD-L1 blockade in urothelial cancer (dated by TCRdb to 2016 to 2017). For the wider study: All patients started therapy around 2014 and received atezolizumab 1,200 mg intravenously every 3 weeks. Patients had an ECOG performance status of 0 or 1 and had received between 0 and 3 prior chemotherapy regimens. Nine patients reached durable clinical benefit, while some 19 patients did not. Whole exome sequencing and RNA sequencing of pretreatment tumors were performed alongside TCR sequencing in the same patients. Somatic, immune and clinical correlates of response to PD-L1 blockade with atezolizumab in urothelial cancer were the focus of an exploratory multi-omic analysis. Blood samples were analyzed 3 weeks after the start of treatment (second dose) and 6 weeks after the start of treatment. Pretreatment tumor samples, along with matched peripheral blood serially collected before and after atezolizumab treatment, were subjected to TCR sequencing. Pretreatment blood TCR-seq was available for nearly 30 patients, at least one posttreatment blood collection was obtained for some 25 patients, and tumor TCR-seq was available for some 25 patients. About 90% of the 29 patients were males with bladder-origin urothelial cancer, and about 65% of the roughly 30 reported a prior smoking history. Progression-free survival longer than 6 months counted as durable clinical benefit, and TCR features were additionally tested against both progression-free and overall survival. Blood samples gave a median of approximately 150,000 T cells and 83,000 or so unique TCRs, with a median clonality of approximately 0.078.

Overall study results and their limits: A pretreatment peripheral blood TCR clonality below the median was linked to improved progression-free and overall survival. Patients with durable benefit showed greater expansion of tumor-associated TCR clones in peripheral blood 3 weeks after starting treatment (n of about 20, p = 0.022). Small sample size (n ≈ 29) and many exploratory analyses mean the results are intended to be hypothesis-generating.

This receptor was taken from an elderly man with urothelial cancer. Recombination connected TRBV6-1 to TRBJ1-2, with TRBD1 tentatively as D gene (5 bases match). Here the sequenced sample was PBMCs, taken around atezolizumab (anti-PD-L1) treatment. The sequenced DNA is TGTGCCAGCAGTGAAGGGGGCGGGAGAGAAGGCTACACCTTC. The encoded protein is CASSEGGGREGYTF.